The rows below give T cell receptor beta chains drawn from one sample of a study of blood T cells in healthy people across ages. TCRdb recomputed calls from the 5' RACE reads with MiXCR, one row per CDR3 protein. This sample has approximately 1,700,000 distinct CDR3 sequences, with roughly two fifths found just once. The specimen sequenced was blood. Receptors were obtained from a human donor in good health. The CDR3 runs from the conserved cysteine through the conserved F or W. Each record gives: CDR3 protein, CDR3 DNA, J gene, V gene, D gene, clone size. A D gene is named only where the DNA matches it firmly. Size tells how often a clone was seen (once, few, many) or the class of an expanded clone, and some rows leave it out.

CASSLATGVSGGYTF,TGTGCCAGCAGCTTAGCTACAGGGGTGTCCGGAGGCTACACCTTC,TRBJ1-2,TRBV7-2,TRBD1,NA
CASRITGPEAFF,TGTGCCAGCAGGATTACAGGGCCCGAAGCTTTCTTT,TRBJ1-1,TRBV2,NA,NA
CASSFRTSGGTDTQYF,TGTGCCAGCAGCTTCAGGACTAGCGGGGGCACAGATACGCAGTATTTT,TRBJ2-3,TRBV7-2,TRBD2,many
CASGPGTHEKLFF,TGTGCTAGTGGTCCAGGGACCCATGAAAAACTGTTTTTT,TRBJ1-4,TRBV12-5,NA,few
CASSQSVGATDTQYF,TGTGCCAGCAGCCAAAGCGTGGGGGCAACAGATACGCAGTATTTT,TRBJ2-3,TRBV7-3,NA,NA
CASSLDGLDLSNGQFF,TGCGCCAGCAGCTTGGACGGACTAGACCTATCCAATGGGCAGTTCTTC,TRBJ2-1,TRBV5-1,TRBD2,NA
CSVEGGDGYEQYF,TGCAGCGTTGAAGGGGGGGACGGATACGAGCAGTACTTC,TRBJ2-7,TRBV29-1,NA,NA
CASSSGRVLSNEQFF,TGCGCCAGCAGCTCAGGACGGGTCCTTTCGAATGAGCAGTTCTTC,TRBJ2-1,TRBV4-3,NA,few
CASSLFRPNTEAFF,TGTGCCAGCAGCTTGTTCAGGCCGAACACTGAAGCTTTCTTT,TRBJ1-1,TRBV5-4,NA,NA
CASITPGQGAYYGYTF,TGTGCCAGCATCACCCCTGGGCAGGGGGCCTACTATGGCTACACCTTC,TRBJ1-2,TRBV13,TRBD1,NA
CASSYWGNYGYTF,TGTGCCAGCAGCTATTGGGGAAACTATGGCTACACCTTC,TRBJ1-2,TRBV7-2,NA,NA
CASAGGNQPQHF,TGTGCCTCCGCCGGTGGCAATCAGCCCCAGCATTTT,TRBJ1-5,TRBV12-3/TRBV12-4,NA,few
CASSQAPRRGVTEAFF,TGTGCCAGCAGTCAGGCCCCCCGCAGGGGGGTCACTGAAGCTTTCTTT,TRBJ1-1,TRBV6-2/TRBV6-3,TRBD1,NA
CSASGTGANYGYTF,TGCAGTGCTAGTGGCACAGGGGCTAACTATGGCTACACCTTC,TRBJ1-2,TRBV20-1,TRBD1,NA
CASSYPQMMGGSTDTQYF,TGTGCCAGCAGTTACCCTCAAATGATGGGGGGCAGCACAGATACGCAGTATTTT,TRBJ2-3,TRBV6-5,NA,NA
CASSYLRGRGQETQYF,TGTGCCAGCAGTTACCTCAGGGGGCGGGGCCAAGAGACCCAGTACTTC,TRBJ2-5,TRBV6-2/TRBV6-3,TRBD1,NA
CASSTLRRGISYEQYF,TGTGCCAGCAGTACCCTTCGGCGGGGCATCTCCTACGAGCAGTACTTC,TRBJ2-7,TRBV27,NA,few
CAISRGQLGQPQHF,TGTGCCATCAGTAGGGGGCAATTGGGTCAGCCCCAGCATTTT,TRBJ1-5,TRBV10-3,TRBD1,few
CASRRHSNYGYTF,TGTGCCAGCAGGAGACATAGTAACTATGGCTACACCTTC,TRBJ1-2,TRBV9,NA,NA
CASSVAGTGDHTQYF,TGTGCCAGCAGCGTAGCTGGGACAGGGGACCATACGCAGTATTTT,TRBJ2-3,TRBV9,TRBD1,NA
CGADEGADYGYTF,TGCGGCGCGGACGAGGGGGCGGACTATGGCTACACCTTC,TRBJ1-2,TRBV20-1,TRBD1,NA
CSANPRAHYGYTF,TGCAGTGCCAACCCAAGGGCCCACTATGGCTACACCTTC,TRBJ1-2,TRBV20-1,NA,NA
CASSLSLAGAGETQYF,TGTGCCAGCAGCTTATCACTAGCGGGGGCTGGGGAGACCCAGTACTTC,TRBJ2-5,TRBV7-2,TRBD2,NA
CASSVLSLITNEKRFF,TGTGCCAGCAGTGTTTTAAGTCTTATTACTAATGAAAAACGGTTTTTT,TRBJ1-4,TRBV6-1,NA,NA
CSVRRLITDTQYF,TGCAGCGTTCGGAGACTTATCACAGATACGCAGTATTTT,TRBJ2-3,TRBV29-1,NA,NA
CASSYSSRSSYEQYF,TGTGCCAGCAGTTACTCATCCAGAAGCTCCTACGAGCAGTACTTC,TRBJ2-7,TRBV6-5,NA,many
CSFDRGNGYTF,TGCAGCTTTGACAGGGGTAACGGCTACACCTTC,TRBJ1-2,TRBV29-1,TRBD1,NA
CASSLTPGEQYF,TGTGCCAGCAGCCTCACACCAGGAGAGCAGTACTTC,TRBJ2-5,TRBV7-9,NA,few
CASSILTDGYTF,TGTGCCAGCAGCATCCTGACTGATGGCTACACCTTC,TRBJ1-2,TRBV7-2,NA,few
CASSLRGGRGGAPSIEQYF,TGTGCCAGCAGCTTACGGGGGGGGAGAGGGGGGGCTCCCTCCATCGAGCAGTACTTC,TRBJ2-7,TRBV7-2,TRBD2,few
CASSEARLNTEAFF,TGTGCCAGCAGTGAAGCTCGACTAAACACTGAAGCTTTCTTT,TRBJ1-1,TRBV2,NA,NA
CASVSGGAFNEQFF,TGTGCCAGCGTCTCCGGGGGGGCCTTCAATGAGCAGTTCTTC,TRBJ2-1,TRBV5-6,TRBD2,NA
CASSPQGIGETQYF,TGTGCCAGCAGCCCCCAGGGGATCGGAGAGACCCAGTACTTC,TRBJ2-5,TRBV7-9,NA,NA